The next 15 T cell receptor beta chains were all read from a single sample in a study of response to subunit inactivated influenza vaccine. In TCRdb, the RT-PCR reads were re-called with MiXCR into one record per CDR3 protein. Of 540,000 or so distinct CDR3 sequences in the sample, 13% were seen once. The sample here was PBMCs from blood, taken around seven weeks after vaccination. The receptors come from a man aged 50 or older who received an inactivated influenza vaccine.

The rearrangement uses TRBV25-1 and TRBJ1-1, with D unresolved. There are 12 residues in the CDR3. Looked up from germline, CDR1 is MGHDK and CDR2 is SYGVNS. Trimming took off 2 bases at V and 8 bases at J, with 9 bases between the two ends. CDR3: CASSENLGEAFF. CDR3 nucleotides: TGTGCCAGCAGTGAAAATTTAGGGGAAGCTTTCTTT. Together with reference TRBV25-1 and TRBJ1-1, the CDR3 gives the full variable domain: EADIYQTPRYLVIGTGKKITLECSQTMGHDKMYWYQQDPGMELHLIHYSYGVNSTEKGDLSSESTVSRIRTEHFPLTLESARPSHTSQYLCASSENLGEAFFGQGTRLTVV.

This chain connects TRBV7-2 to TRBJ2-3; weak D call: TRBD2 (7 bases). In germline, CDR1 is SGHTA, CDR2 FQGNSA. This CDR3 region has 17 residues. Trimming took off 0 bases at V and 0 bases at J, with 13 bases between the two ends. CDR3 DNA sequence: TGTGCCAGCAGCTTAGCAGGCAGGGGACTAAGCACAGATACGCAGTATTTT. This codes for CASSLAGRGLSTDTQYF.

The chain carries TRBV20-1 and TRBJ2-5; TRBD1 is a possible D gene (5 bases). Germline V gives CDR1 DFQATT, CDR2 SNEGSKA (reference sequence). The V end was cut by 3 bases, the J end by 3 bases, with 8 bases between. The CDR3 is 12 residues long. Written as DNA, the CDR3 is TGCAGTGCTAGTTTAGGGGAAGAGACCCAGTACTTC. Protein product: CSASLGEETQYF.

This chain links TRBV7-8 with TRBJ2-5; 12 bases line up with TRBD2. Germline V gene data show CDR1 as SGHVS and CDR2 as FQNEAQ. The CDR3 is made up of 14 amino acids. The CDR3 bases are TGTGCAGCGACTAGCGGGAGATTACAAGAGACCCAGTACTTC. It yields the protein CAATSGRLQETQYF.

This clonotype was seen a few times. This chain links TRBV12-3 or TRBV12-4 with TRBJ1-3, with D unclear. This CDR3 spans 15 amino acids. V dropped 4 bases and J dropped 0 bases, with 10 bases sitting between them. In nucleotides, the CDR3 is TGTGCCAGCAGTTCGACGGGAAACTCTGGAAACACCATATATTTT. It yields the protein CASSSTGNSGNTIYF.

This clonotype was detected many times. The chain recombines TRBV12-3 or TRBV12-4 with TRBJ1-1; weak D call: TRBD1 (5 bases). The CDR3 runs 13 residues. The ends were cut back, 2 bases at V and 4 bases at J, with 8 bases in the middle. The CDR3 sequence is CASSLQGVTEAFF. The CDR3 nucleotides read TGTGCCAGCAGTTTACAGGGAGTCACTGAAGCTTTCTTT.

This clonotype was detected only a few times. The chain couples TRBV19 to TRBJ2-2; 10 positions match TRBD2. This CDR3 region has 17 residues. Per the germline V gene, CDR1 is LNHDA and CDR2 is SQIVND (reference sequence). The V and J ends lost 4 bases and 3 bases, in that order; junction bases with no gene match: 8. CDR3 DNA sequence: TGTGCCAGTAGTACAACCCTAGCGGGGGCCTACACCGGGGAGCTGTTTTTT. This sequence encodes CASSTTLAGAYTGELFF.

A few counts support this clonotype. This sequence joins TRBV10-3 and TRBJ2-1, with 11 bases aligning to TRBD1. Germline CDR1 ENHRY, CDR2 SYGVKD. This CDR3 has 15 amino acids. V lost 6 bases and J lost 4; bases outside the gene matches: 5. Here the CDR3 reads CAIRRGTGGYNEQFF. The CDR3 nucleotides read TGTGCCATCAGGCGTGGGACAGGGGGTTACAATGAGCAGTTCTTC.

In its sample, this clonotype was seen many times. The chain joins TRBV27 to TRBJ2-3, with D possibly TRBD1 on 6 matching bases. The CDR3 runs to 14 residues. With 1 base removed from V and 4 bases from J, the gap between germline ends came to 9 bases. Germline V lookup: CDR1 MNHEY, CDR2 SMNVEV (reference sequence). The CDR3 DNA follows: TGTGCCAGCAGTTTATTGGGGGCACCAGATACGCAGTATTTT. Translation gives CASSLLGAPDTQYF.

The genes are TRBV7-8 and TRBJ2-1; 11 bases align to TRBD2. Trimming removed 4 bases from V and 2 bases from J; junction bases left unmatched: 16. The CDR3 totals 20 residues. Germline loops: CDR1 SGHVS, CDR2 FQNEAQ. The CDR3 nucleotides read TGTGCCAGCAGCTCCCTCTTAGCTAGCGGGAGGAGGCGCACCTACAATGAGCAGTTCTTC. This sequence encodes CASSSLLASGRRRTYNEQFF.

This clonotype has a count of ten or more. In DNA form, the CDR3 reads TGCAGTGGGCCAGAGGGCTTTATGAACACTGAAGCTTTCTTT. It encodes CSGPEGFMNTEAFF. The chain is built from TRBV20-1 and TRBJ1-1; no clear D gene. V lost 7 bases and J lost 0, with 15 bases in between. Germline assignment: CDR1 DFQATT and CDR2 SNEGSKA (reference sequence). The CDR3 is made up of 14 amino acids.

This clonotype has at least ten counts. DNA for the CDR3: TGTGCCAGCAGCTCGTACAGGGGGCTGGGCACAGATACGCAGTATTTT. Amino acid sequence: CASSSYRGLGTDTQYF. The chain carries TRBV5-5 and TRBJ2-3; TRBD1 matches at 9 bases. CDR1 is SGHKS and CDR2 is YYEKEE in the germline V gene (reference sequence). The CDR3 consists of 16 residues. Trimming at V came to 3 bases and at J to 1 base, leaving 6 bases not matched to a gene.

This chain joins TRBV15 and TRBJ1-6; D call uncertain. The V gene lost 0 bases and the J gene lost 5 bases, with 8 bases spanning the gap. CDR3 length: 15 residues. Germline loops: CDR1 LNHNV, CDR2 YYDKDF (reference sequence). CDR3 residues: CATSRDPSHNSPLHF. The CDR3 coding sequence is TGTGCCACCAGCAGAGATCCCAGTCATAATTCACCCCTCCACTTT. Based on the CDR3 plus reference TRBV15 and TRBJ1-6, the full variable domain is DAMVIQNPRYQVTQFGKPVTLSCSQTLNHNVMYWYQQKSSQAPKLLFHYYDKDFNNEADTPDNFQSRRPNTSFCFLDIRSPGLGDTAMYLCATSRDPSHNSPLHFGNGTRLTVT.

This clonotype appeared a single time. Mismatch with germline at one junction end may stem from a read error. The J gene is TRBJ2-6, the V gene TRBV3-1; D perhaps matches TRBD2 (5 bases). CDR3 size: 16 residues. Germline CDR1 LGHDT, CDR2 YNNKEL (reference sequence). For the CDR3, the DNA is TGTGCCAGCAGCCAAGACGGGGTCTCTGTGGCCAACGTCCTGACTTTC. Residues: CASSQDGVSVANVLTF.

A few counts support this clonotype. The chain carries TRBV11-2 and TRBJ2-1; D call uncertain. The V end was cut by 0 bases, the J end by 9 bases, with 15 bases between. The V gene's germline CDR1 is SGHAT and CDR2 FQNNGV. This CDR3 has 15 residues. The CDR3 loop reads CASSLDARQIGEQFF. As DNA, the CDR3 is TGTGCCAGCAGCTTAGACGCCAGGCAAATCGGTGAGCAGTTCTTC. Together with reference TRBV11-2 and TRBJ2-1, the CDR3 gives the full variable domain: EAGVAQSPRYKIIEKRQSVAFWCNPISGHATLYWYQQILGQGPKLLIQFQNNGVVDDSQLPKDRFSAERLKGVDSTLKIQPAKLEDSAVYLCASSLDARQIGEQFFGPGTRLTVL.